This T cell receptor (beta chain) emerged from a study of T-cell reconstitution after alpha-beta-depleted transplantation in children. Preparation of the TCRbeta library used unique molecular identifiers. TCRdb called the PCR reads again in MiXCR, with one record for every CDR3 protein. The sample yields approximately 640,000 distinct CDR3 sequences, approximately 16% seen once. This clonotype came up many times. Germline-derived CDR1 and CDR2 are SEHNR and FQNEAQ (reference sequence). V lost 1 base and J 3 bases, leaving 12 bases between the germline ends. This CDR3 region has 16 residues. The TCR sequence derives from a human donor who donated a stem cell graft to a child with acute myeloid leukemia. The V and J genes are TRBV7-9 and TRBJ1-4; D may be TRBD1 (6 bases). Here the sequenced sample was PBMCs from the stem cell graft donor, taken from the stem cell graft. This CDR3 is CASSLVTGFANEKLFF. The CDR3 DNA reads as TGTGCCAGCAGCTTAGTCACAGGGTTTGCTAATGAAAAACTGTTTTTT.